Sequencing of this TCR beta chain was carried out in a study of CXCR3-negative and CXCR3-positive naive CD8 T cells. Overall study results and limits: CXCR3-positive naive cells carried more hydrophobic TRB CDR3s than CXCR3-negative ones. The study found comparably high diversity in both naive subsets and much lower diversity in memory CD8+ cells. Naive subsets displayed similar surface CD5, and TCR strength was inferred from TRB CDR3 properties.

In triplicate, each CD8+ T cell subset was sorted at 300,000 cells per replicate. CD45RO-CCR7+CD27+CD95- expression identified naive CD8+ T cells. The V gene's germline CDR1 is SGHAT and CDR2 FQNNGV. The CDR3 loop spans 17 amino acids. About this clonotype: Its specificity is not known.

The libraries of TRB cDNA were prepared using 5' RACE with UMI labels. After re-calling the 5' RACE reads, TCRdb lists one entry per CDR3 protein, DNA absent. This sample's table reports around 88,000 distinct CDR3 sequences. The V call is TRBV11-2, the J call TRBJ2-5; TCRdb's D gene call, TRBD1, goes unchecked for lack of DNA. The receptor's source is a human donor in good health. Some clones in this sample may be carry-over from other donors' samples. Material: naive CXCR3+ CD8+ T cells from blood. Described subset: CD45RO-CCR7+CD27+CD95- naive CD8+ T cells expressing CXCR3 (TNR3+). CDR3 amino acids: CASSAPLLGRGGETQYF.